The next 12 T cell receptor beta chains were all read from a single sample in a study of control samples from healthy donors and cancer patients. The table came from immunoSEQ multiplex PCR; TCRdb's copy has only in-frame clones and leaves some out. Of over 150,000 clones listed, about 92% are singletons. What was sequenced was blood. All receptors come from a young man in good health.

The chain links TRBV7-9 to TRBJ2-1; a weak D match, TRBD1 (5 bases). Germline CDR1 reads SEHNR; CDR2 reads FQNEAQ (reference sequence). The CDR3 runs to 14 residues. Trimming removed 3 bases from V and 6 bases from J, with 12 bases in between. CDR3 bases: TGTGCCAGCAGCTTTGGTACAGGCCTCAATGAGCAGTTCTTC. It codes for CASSFGTGLNEQFF.

This clone was seen a single time. The CDR3 region has the DNA TGTGCCAGCAGCTTAACGGGGGCAGGGTCTAAAAACACCATATATTTT. It translates to CASSLTGAGSKNTIYF. The chain joins TRBV7-6 to TRBJ1-3, with a possible D match to TRBD1 (6 bases). Germline CDR1 reads SGHVS; CDR2 reads FNYEAQ. V was trimmed by 2 bases and J by 6 bases, leaving 17 bases between them. The length of the CDR3 is 16 residues.

CDR3 nucleotides: TGTGCCTGGAGGTTCGGGGGAGATCAGCCCCAGCATTTT. Amino acids: CAWRFGGDQPQHF. This chain joins TRBV30 and TRBJ1-5, with a possible D match to TRBD1 (5 bases). CDR1 is GTSNPN, CDR2 SVGIG, per germline (reference sequence). The CDR3 loop spans 13 amino acids. Trimming shortened V by 3 bases and J by 5 bases, and 11 bases separated the two germline ends.

The rearrangement links TRBV5-1 to TRBJ2-5; TRBD2 aligns across 13 bases. This CDR3 comprises 16 residues. Trimming removed 4 bases from V and 3 bases from J; junction bases left unmatched: 6. Germline-derived CDR1 and CDR2 are SGHRS and YFSETQ. CDR3 protein: CASSALGLAGKETQYF. CDR3 DNA sequence: TGCGCCAGCAGCGCTCTGGGACTAGCGGGAAAAGAGACCCAGTACTTC.

The chain is built from TRBV4-1 and TRBJ1-2, with 7 nucleotides matching TRBD1. The CDR3 spans 14 residues. In germline, CDR1 is MGHRA, CDR2 YSYEKL. Trimming cost V 1 base and J 4 bases; bases outside gene matches: 3. CDR3 region: CASSQGQGSYGYTF. The CDR3, as DNA: TGCGCCAGCAGCCAAGGACAGGGATCCTATGGCTACACCTTC.

The chain links TRBV7-2 to TRBJ2-1; D gene ambiguous. Germline assignment: CDR1 SGHTA and CDR2 FQGNSA. CDR3 length: 14 amino acids. The V gene lost 1 base and the J gene lost 8 bases, with 12 bases spanning the gap. For the CDR3, the DNA is TGTGCCAGCAGCTTAGTGGGTAGGGTACATGAGCAGTTCTTC. It codes for CASSLVGRVHEQFF.

The table lists this clone with a few counts. The J gene is TRBJ1-2, the V gene TRBV7-2, with a possible D match to TRBD1 (5 bases). This CDR3 comprises 16 residues. V shed 3 bases and J shed 2 bases, with 16 bases lying between them. CDR1 is SGHTA and CDR2 is FQGNSA in the germline V gene. Here the CDR3 DNA reads TGTGCCAGCAGCTTGCCACGAGACAGACAAAACTATGGCTACACCTTC. Its translation is CASSLPRDRQNYGYTF.

J is TRBJ2-7 and V is TRBV7-9, with 7 bases lining up with TRBD2. Unmatched junction bases numbered 9, after V lost 2 bases and J lost 5 bases. Looked up from germline, CDR1 is SEHNR and CDR2 is FQNEAQ (reference sequence). The CDR3 extends over 15 amino acids. The chain's CDR3 is CASSLQRWGRDEQYF. The CDR3 DNA reads as TGTGCCAGCAGCTTACAGCGGTGGGGGAGGGACGAGCAGTACTTC.

This chain joins TRBV6-1 and TRBJ1-2; D uncertain. The CDR3 consists of 12 residues. Trimming removed 3 bases at V and 4 bases at J, with 6 bases between. Germline assignment: CDR1 MNHNS and CDR2 SASEGT. This CDR3 reads CASSDNSYGYTF. The CDR3 bases are TGTGCCAGCAGTGATAACAGCTATGGCTACACCTTC.

The chain uses TRBV15 and TRBJ1-2; D might be TRBD1 (5 bases). The germline V gene encodes CDR1 LNHNV and CDR2 YYDKDF (reference sequence). The CDR3 covers 15 residues. Trimming stripped 1 base from V and 1 base from J, with 10 bases between. CDR3 coding DNA: TGTGCCACCAGCAGAGCCCGGGACCTTAACTATGGCTACACCTTC. Translation gives CATSRARDLNYGYTF. Full variable domain (outside the CDR3, taken from reference TRBV15 and TRBJ1-2): DAMVIQNPRYQVTQFGKPVTLSCSQTLNHNVMYWYQQKSSQAPKLLFHYYDKDFNNEADTPDNFQSRRPNTSFCFLDIRSPGLGDTAMYLCATSRARDLNYGYTFGSGTRLTVV.

This clone was seen a few times. The chain carries TRBV7-8 and TRBJ2-2, with 7 bases aligning to TRBD1. Germline CDR1 reads SGHVS; CDR2 reads FQNEAQ. J gave up 1 base and V 5 bases, and 4 bases lay outside the gene matches. The CDR3 runs to 15 residues. The CDR3 bases are TGTGCCAGCAGCCATCGGACAGGGAACACCGGGGAGCTGTTTTTT. It yields the protein CASSHRTGNTGELFF.

The gene calls are TRBV5-6 and TRBJ1-1, with unresolved D. This CDR3 contains 14 residues. V was pared by 3 bases and J by 1 base, with 10 bases between. CDR1 and CDR2 from the germline V gene are SGHDT and YYEEEE. CDR3 residues: CASSSGLANTEAFF. CDR3 sequence (DNA): TGTGCCAGCAGCTCCGGGCTGGCGAACACTGAAGCTTTCTTT.